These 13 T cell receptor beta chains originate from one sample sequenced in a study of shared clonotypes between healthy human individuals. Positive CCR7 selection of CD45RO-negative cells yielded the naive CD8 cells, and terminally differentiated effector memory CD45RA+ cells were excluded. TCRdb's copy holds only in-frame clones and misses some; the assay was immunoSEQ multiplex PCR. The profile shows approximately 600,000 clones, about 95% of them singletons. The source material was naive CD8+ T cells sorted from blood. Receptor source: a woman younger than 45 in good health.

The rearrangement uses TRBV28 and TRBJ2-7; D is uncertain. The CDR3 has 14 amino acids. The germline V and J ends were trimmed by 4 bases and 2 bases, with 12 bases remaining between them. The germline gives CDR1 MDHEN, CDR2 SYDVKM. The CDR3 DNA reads TGTGCCAGCAGTTCATTGGAGCTTCCCTACGAGCAGTACTTC. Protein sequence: CASSSLELPYEQYF.

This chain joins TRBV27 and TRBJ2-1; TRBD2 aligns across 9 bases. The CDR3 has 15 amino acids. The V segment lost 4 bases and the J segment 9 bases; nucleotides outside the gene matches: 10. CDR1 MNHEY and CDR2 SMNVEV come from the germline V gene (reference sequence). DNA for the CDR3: TGTGCCAGCAGTTCAAAGCTAGCGGGATGGGGTGAGCAGTTCTTC. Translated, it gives CASSSKLAGWGEQFF.

The CDR3 coding sequence is TGTGCCAGCAGCGAGGGGGGACAGGGGGACACTGAAGCTTTCTTT. Encoded protein: CASSEGGQGDTEAFF. This chain joins TRBV21-1 and TRBJ1-1; TRBD1, the table's D call, lacks a check against the DNA. TRBV21-1 is an annotated pseudogene. The CDR3 totals 15 residues.

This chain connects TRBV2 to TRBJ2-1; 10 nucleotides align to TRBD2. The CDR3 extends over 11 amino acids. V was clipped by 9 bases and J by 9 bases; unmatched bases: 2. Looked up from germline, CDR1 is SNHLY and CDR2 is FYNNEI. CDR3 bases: TGTGCCAGGAGGACTAGCGGTGAGCAGTTCTTC. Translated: CARRTSGEQFF.

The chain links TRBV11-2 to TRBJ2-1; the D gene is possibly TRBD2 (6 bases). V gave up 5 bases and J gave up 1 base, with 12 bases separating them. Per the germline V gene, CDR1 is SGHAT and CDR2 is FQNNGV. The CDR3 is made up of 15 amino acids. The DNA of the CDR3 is TGTGCCAGCAGCCGAACTAGCTCTTCCTACAATGAGCAGTTCTTC. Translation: CASSRTSSSYNEQFF. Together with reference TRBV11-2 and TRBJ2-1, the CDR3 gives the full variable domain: EAGVAQSPRYKIIEKRQSVAFWCNPISGHATLYWYQQILGQGPKLLIQFQNNGVVDDSQLPKDRFSAERLKGVDSTLKIQPAKLEDSAVYLCASSRTSSSYNEQFFGPGTRLTVL.

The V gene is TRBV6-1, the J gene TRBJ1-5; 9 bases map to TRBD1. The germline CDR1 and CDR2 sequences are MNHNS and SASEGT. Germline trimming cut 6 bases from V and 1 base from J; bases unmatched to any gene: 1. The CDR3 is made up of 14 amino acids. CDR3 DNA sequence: TGTGCCAGCAGGGACAGGGGAAGCAATCAGCCCCAGCATTTT. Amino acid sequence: CASRDRGSNQPQHF.

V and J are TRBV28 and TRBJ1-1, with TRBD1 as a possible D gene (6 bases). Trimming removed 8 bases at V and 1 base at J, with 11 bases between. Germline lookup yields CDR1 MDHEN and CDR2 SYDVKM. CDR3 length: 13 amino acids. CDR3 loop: CASSDRSNTEAFF. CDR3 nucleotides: TGTGCCAGCTCCGACAGGTCGAACACTGAAGCTTTCTTT.

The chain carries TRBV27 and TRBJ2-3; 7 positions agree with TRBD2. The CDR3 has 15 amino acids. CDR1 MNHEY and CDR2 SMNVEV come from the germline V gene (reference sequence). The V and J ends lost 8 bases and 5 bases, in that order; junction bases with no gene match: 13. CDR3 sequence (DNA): TGTGCCAGCGGCAGGACTAGGTCTACCGGAGATACGCAGTATTTT. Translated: CASGRTRSTGDTQYF.

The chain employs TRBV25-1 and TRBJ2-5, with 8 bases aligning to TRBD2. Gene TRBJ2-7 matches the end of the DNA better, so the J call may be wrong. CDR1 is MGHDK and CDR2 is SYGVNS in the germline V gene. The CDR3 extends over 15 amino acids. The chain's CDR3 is CASSEFGLASYEQYF. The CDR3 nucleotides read TGTGCCAGCAGTGAATTCGGACTAGCCTCCTACGAGCAGTACTTC.

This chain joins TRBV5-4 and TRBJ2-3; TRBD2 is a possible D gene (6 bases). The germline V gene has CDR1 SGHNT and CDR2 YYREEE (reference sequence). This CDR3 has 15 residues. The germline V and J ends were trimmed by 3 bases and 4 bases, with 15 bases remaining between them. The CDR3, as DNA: TGTGCCAGCAGCTCTCCGGGACTGCAGCCAGATACGCAGTATTTT. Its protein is CASSSPGLQPDTQYF.

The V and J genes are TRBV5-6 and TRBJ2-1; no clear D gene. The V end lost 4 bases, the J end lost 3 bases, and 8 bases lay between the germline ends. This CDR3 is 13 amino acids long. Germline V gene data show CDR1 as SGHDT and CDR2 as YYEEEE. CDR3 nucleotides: TGTGCCAGCAGCCGAACCAACTACAATGAGCAGTTCTTC. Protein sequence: CASSRTNYNEQFF.

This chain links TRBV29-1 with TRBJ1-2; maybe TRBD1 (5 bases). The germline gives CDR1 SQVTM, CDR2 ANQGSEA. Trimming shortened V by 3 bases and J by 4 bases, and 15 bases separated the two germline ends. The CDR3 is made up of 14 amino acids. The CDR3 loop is CSVEDQGRLYGYTF. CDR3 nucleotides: TGCAGCGTTGAGGACCAGGGACGCCTCTATGGCTACACCTTC.

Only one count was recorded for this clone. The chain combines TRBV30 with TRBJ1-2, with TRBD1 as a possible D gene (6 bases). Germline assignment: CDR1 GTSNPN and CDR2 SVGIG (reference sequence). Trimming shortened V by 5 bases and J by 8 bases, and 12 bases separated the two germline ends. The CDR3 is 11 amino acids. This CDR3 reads CAWGHGGGYTF. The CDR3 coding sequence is TGTGCCTGGGGTCACGGGGGCGGCTACACCTTC. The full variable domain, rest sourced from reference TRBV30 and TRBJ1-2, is SQTIHQWPATLVQPVGSPLSLECTVEGTSNPNLYWYRQAAGRGLQLLFYSVGIGQISSEVPQNLSASRPQDRQFILSSKKLLLSDSGFYLCAWGHGGGYTFGSGTRLTVV.